Sequencing of this T cell receptor beta chain was carried out in a study of shared clonotypes between healthy human individuals. Sequenced by immunoSEQ multiplex PCR; TCRdb stores in-frame clones only, minus some. Seen here are about 1.5 million clones, around 97% observed once, and the top ten hold about 1%. As concerns this clone: This same CDR3 is encoded by further DNA sequences in the sample.

The CDR3 runs to 13 residues. Per the germline V gene, CDR1 is SEHNR and CDR2 is FQNEAQ (reference sequence). V was cut by 3 bases and J by 1 base, with 5 bases left in between. The specimen sequenced was naive CD4+ T cells sorted from blood. Subset: CD45RA+ positively selected. This chain links TRBV7-9 with TRBJ2-3, with a weak D call TRBD1 (5 bases). The sequence was obtained from a young man in good health. The chain's CDR3 is CASSLTGTDTQYF. CDR3 sequence (DNA): TGTGCCAGCAGCTTGACAGGCACAGATACGCAGTATTTT.